This T cell receptor (beta chain) was identified during a study of metastatic and nonmetastatic thyroid tumors (dated by TCRdb to the early 2020s). Broadly, across the study: Repertoires were compared across peripheral blood and tumor or nodule tissue samples from malignant and benign thyroid patients.

No treatment had been received by any patient before thyroid surgery. The study retrospectively analysed patient clinical samples collected from the early 2010s to the late 2010s using T-cell receptor beta sequencing. The CDR3 runs 15 amino acids, cysteine and phenylalanine included. Just the 45-base CDR3 DNA is kept, in frame starting at base 1. The CDR1 and CDR2 encoded by the germline V gene are MDHEN and SYDVKM. The investigation overall reported the following: In both blood and tumor samples, malignant tumors were reported to have significantly higher TCR beta diversity than benign nodules.

Note on this clone: Its binding antigen is unknown. Per-nucleotide qualities are absent, and no much larger clonotype sits a single base away.

The receptor library was made with PCR. The sample was run on an Illumina HiSeq 4000. High-throughput sequencing was used to profile the TCR beta-chain CDR3 region of each patient. Per the authors' processing: The researchers built a classifier to tell apart papillary thyroid cancer patients with distant metastasis, based on CDR3 differences among clinicopathological groups. Repertoire diversity was assessed with the Shannon index, and tumor-blood repertoire similarity with the Morisita-Horn index. Through fastp at Q25 and MiXCR, TCRdb rebuilt clones from the public reads, retaining in-frame beta chains. It is TCRdb's table, rather than the study itself, that gives the V and J calls and clone size. A total of 15,000 to 20,000 clones appear in this sample, roughly 20% of them only once. Of the sample, more than 9% falls within the top ten clones.

The sequence was obtained from a male donor with papillary thyroid cancer or a benign thyroid nodule (not recorded which). Some clones in this sample may be carry-over from other donors' samples. In this chain, TRBV28 is recombined with TRBJ2-7; 11 middle bases align to TRBD2. The sequencing sample was made of tumor tissue. The DNA sequence reads TGTGCAAACAGCGCTAGCGGGAGGAGCTCCTACGAGCAGTACTTC. Its protein product is CANSASGRSSYEQYF.